This T cell receptor beta chain was recovered during a study of T cells in Graves' hyperthyroidism and ophthalmopathy. This CDR3 is 14 amino acids long. V was shortened by 3 bases and J by 4 bases, with 13 bases between the two germline ends. Looked up from germline, CDR1 is DFQATT and CDR2 is SNEGSKA (reference sequence). Researchers amplified the TCR beta CDR3 regions from RNA transcripts. Carried out on the TCR CDR3, a first-round RT-PCR used the HTBI primer set. Via MiXCR, TCRdb re-called the multiplex PCR reads, giving one row per CDR3 protein. In the table there are 500,000 or so distinct CDR3 sequences, 16% of which are singletons.

This clonotype originated in a woman aged 25 to 45 with Graves' ophthalmopathy. The sequenced sample was blood. The chain employs TRBV20-1 and TRBJ2-1; maybe TRBD2 (6 bases). The CDR3 reads CSASEAGTYNEQFF. As DNA, the CDR3 is TGCAGTGCTAGTGAGGCGGGAACATACAATGAGCAGTTCTTC.